This T cell receptor (beta chain) was recovered during a study of CD8+ T cells in alopecia areata. Regarding this clone: Its antigen is not identified.

CDR3 length equals 12 residues. Germline values: CDR1 SQVTM, CDR2 ANQGSEA. Deletions cut 4 bases from V and 2 bases from J, with 8 bases between. Study results and limitations: Clonality was higher in lesional than normal scalp, especially in alopecia totalis/universalis.

RNA extraction was followed by reverse transcription into cDNA, which acted as the sequencing template. Assay used: immunoSEQ multiplex PCR; TCRdb lists only in-frame clones, some missing. The table includes roughly 140,000 clones, approximately 49% detected once. The sequence was collected from a human donor with alopecia areata. The sequencing here drew on CD4+ T cells sorted from blood, taken at week 0. The rearrangement joins TRBV29-1 to TRBJ2-5; D is undetermined. CDR3 DNA sequence: TGCAGCGTTGGGCTTCGACAAGAGACCCAGTACTTC. Protein product: CSVGLRQETQYF. The entire variable domain, with the rest obtained from reference TRBV29-1 and TRBJ2-5, is as follows: SAVISQKPSRDICQRGTSLTIQCQVDSQVTMMFWYRQQPGQSLTLIATANQGSEATYESGFVIDKFPISRPNLTFSTLTVSNMSPEDSSIYLCSVGLRQETQYFGPGTRLLVL.